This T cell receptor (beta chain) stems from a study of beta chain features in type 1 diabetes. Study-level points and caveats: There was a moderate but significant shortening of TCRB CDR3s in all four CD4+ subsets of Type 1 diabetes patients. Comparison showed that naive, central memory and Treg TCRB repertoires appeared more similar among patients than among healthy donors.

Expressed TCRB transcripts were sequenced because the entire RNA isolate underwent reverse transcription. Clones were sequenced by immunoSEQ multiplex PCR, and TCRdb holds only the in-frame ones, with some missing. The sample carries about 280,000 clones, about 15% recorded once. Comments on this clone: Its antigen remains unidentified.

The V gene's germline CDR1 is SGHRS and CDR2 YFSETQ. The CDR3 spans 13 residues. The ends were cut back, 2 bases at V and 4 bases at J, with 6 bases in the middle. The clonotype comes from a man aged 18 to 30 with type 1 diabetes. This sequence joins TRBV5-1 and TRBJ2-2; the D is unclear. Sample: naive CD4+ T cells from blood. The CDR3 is CASSFAGTGELFF. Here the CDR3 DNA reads TGCGCCAGCAGCTTCGCCGGCACCGGGGAGCTGTTTTTT.